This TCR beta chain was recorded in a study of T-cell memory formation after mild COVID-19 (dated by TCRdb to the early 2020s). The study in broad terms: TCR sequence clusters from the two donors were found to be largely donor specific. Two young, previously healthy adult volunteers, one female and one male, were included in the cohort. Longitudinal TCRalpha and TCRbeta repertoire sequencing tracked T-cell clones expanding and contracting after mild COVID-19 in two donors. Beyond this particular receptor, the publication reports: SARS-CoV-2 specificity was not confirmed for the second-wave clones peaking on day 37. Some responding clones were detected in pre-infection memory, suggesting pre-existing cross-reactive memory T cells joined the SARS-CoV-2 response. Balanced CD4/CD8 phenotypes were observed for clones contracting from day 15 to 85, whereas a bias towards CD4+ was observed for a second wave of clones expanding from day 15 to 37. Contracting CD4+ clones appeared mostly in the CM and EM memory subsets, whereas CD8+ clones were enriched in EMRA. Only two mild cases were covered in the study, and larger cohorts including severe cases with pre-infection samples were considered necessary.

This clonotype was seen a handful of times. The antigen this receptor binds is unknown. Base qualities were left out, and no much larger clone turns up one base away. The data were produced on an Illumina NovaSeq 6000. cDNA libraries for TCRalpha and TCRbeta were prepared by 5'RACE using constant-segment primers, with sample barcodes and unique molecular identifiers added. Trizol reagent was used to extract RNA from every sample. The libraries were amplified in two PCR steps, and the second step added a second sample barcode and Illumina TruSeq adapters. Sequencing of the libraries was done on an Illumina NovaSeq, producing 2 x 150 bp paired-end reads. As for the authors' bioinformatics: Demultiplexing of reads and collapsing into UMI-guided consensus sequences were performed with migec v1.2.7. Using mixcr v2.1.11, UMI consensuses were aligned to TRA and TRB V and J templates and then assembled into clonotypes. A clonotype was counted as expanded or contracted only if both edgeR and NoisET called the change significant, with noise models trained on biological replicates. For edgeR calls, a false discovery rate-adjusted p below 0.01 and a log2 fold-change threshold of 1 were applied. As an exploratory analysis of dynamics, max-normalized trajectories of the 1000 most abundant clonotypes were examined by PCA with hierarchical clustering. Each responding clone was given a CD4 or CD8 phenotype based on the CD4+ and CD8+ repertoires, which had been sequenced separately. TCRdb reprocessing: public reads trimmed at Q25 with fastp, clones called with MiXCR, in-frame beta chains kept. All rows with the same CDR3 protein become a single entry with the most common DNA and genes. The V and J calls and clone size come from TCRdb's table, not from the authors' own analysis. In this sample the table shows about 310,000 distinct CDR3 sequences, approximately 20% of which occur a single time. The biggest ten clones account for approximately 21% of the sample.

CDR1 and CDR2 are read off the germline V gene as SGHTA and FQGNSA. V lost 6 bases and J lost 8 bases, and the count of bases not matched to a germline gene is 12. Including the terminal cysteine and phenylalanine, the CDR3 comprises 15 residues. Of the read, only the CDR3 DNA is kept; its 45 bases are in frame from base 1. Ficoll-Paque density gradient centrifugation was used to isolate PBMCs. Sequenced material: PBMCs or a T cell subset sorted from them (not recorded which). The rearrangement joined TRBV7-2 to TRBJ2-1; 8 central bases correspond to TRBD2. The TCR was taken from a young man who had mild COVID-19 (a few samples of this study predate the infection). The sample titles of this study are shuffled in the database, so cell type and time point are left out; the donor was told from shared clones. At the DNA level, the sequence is TGTGCCAGCAGGGCTCCGGGACTAGAAACCTATGAGCAGTTCTTC. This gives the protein CASRAPGLETYEQFF.